What follows are 22 T cell receptor beta chains derived from one specimen sequenced in a study of blood T cell repertoires in COVID-19. Only in-frame clones appear in the TCRdb table, and some are missing; sequencing was by immunoSEQ multiplex PCR. Here the sample spans 210,000 or so clones, approximately 80% being singletons. Material: PBMCs or T cells enriched from blood (not recorded which). The receptor source for this set is a woman between 35 and 50 years old with acute COVID-19.

This clone was detected ten times or more. The sample has other DNA sequences that encode this CDR3 too. This chain connects TRBV6-5 to TRBJ1-2, with 11 bases identical to TRBD1. Trimming removed 4 bases from V and 2 bases from J; junction bases left unmatched: 3. Looked up from germline, CDR1 is MNHEY and CDR2 is SVGAGI. The CDR3 length is 15 residues. CDR3 in amino acids: CASSLGQGGNYGYTF. The CDR3 nucleotides are TGTGCCAGCAGTTTGGGACAGGGGGGCAACTATGGCTACACCTTC.

The genes are TRBV3-1 (or the pseudogene TRBV3-2) and TRBJ1-1; D is possibly TRBD1 (5 bases). Germline V gene data show CDR1 as LGHDT and CDR2 as YNNKEL (reference sequence). The CDR3 contains 17 residues. Trimming removed 1 base from V and 1 base from J, with 16 bases in between. This CDR3 is CASSQVLKGMRNTEAFF. CDR3 in DNA: TGTGCCAGCAGCCAAGTTCTAAAGGGGATGCGGAACACTGAAGCTTTCTTT.

CDR3 loop: CASSAGTGITYEQYF. DNA of the CDR3: TGTGCCAGCAGCGCTGGGACAGGGATTACCTACGAGCAGTACTTC. The V gene is TRBV5-4, the J gene TRBJ2-7, with 9 bases matching TRBD1. V shed 4 bases, J shed 2 bases, and the junction held 7 bases outside the gene matches. This CDR3 region has 15 residues. Germline V gene sequence: CDR1 SGHNT, CDR2 YYREEE (reference sequence).

The J gene is TRBJ1-2, the V gene TRBV6-1; 12 bases are a match to TRBD1. Germline lookup yields CDR1 MNHNS and CDR2 SASEGT. V dropped 6 bases and J dropped 7; count of bases not matched to a gene: 12. The CDR3 is made up of 16 amino acids. The CDR3 sequence: CASREPGQGANSGYTF. Written as DNA, the CDR3 is TGTGCCAGCAGGGAACCGGGACAGGGGGCGAACAGTGGCTACACCTTC.

V and J are TRBV5-5 and TRBJ1-3, with 7 bases fitting TRBD1. The CDR3 consists of 17 residues. Germline CDR1 SGHKS, CDR2 YYEKEE (reference sequence). With V trimmed by 5 bases and J by 0 bases, 11 bases remained unmatched. CDR3 coding DNA: TGTGCCAGCAGTCCCGGGACAGTGGGGTACTCTGGAAACACCATATATTTT. The encoded protein is CASSPGTVGYSGNTIYF.

The CDR3 nucleotides are TGTGCCAGCAGCAAAGAGAGGGGGCGGGGTCCCTATGGCTACACCTTC. Its protein product is CASSKERGRGPYGYTF. The rearrangement links TRBV21-1 to TRBJ1-2; the table's D call, TRBD1, was not checked against the DNA. TRBV21-1 counts as a pseudogene. The CDR3 consists of 16 residues.

The gene calls are TRBV9 and TRBJ2-4, with 9 nucleotides matching TRBD2. CDR1 and CDR2 from the germline V gene are SGDLS and YYNGEE. After removal of 0 bases from V and 7 bases from J, the junction contained 11 bases not matched to a gene. The CDR3 consists of 17 residues. CDR3 in amino acids: CASSVGTSVIRGNIQYF. CDR3 sequence (DNA): TGTGCCAGCAGCGTAGGGACTAGCGTGATCAGGGGGAACATTCAGTACTTC. Looking up the rest from reference TRBV9 and TRBJ2-4 gives the full variable domain: DSGVTQTPKHLITATGQRVTLRCSPRSGDLSVYWYQQSLDQGLQFLIQYYNGEERAKGNILERFSAQQFPDLHSELNLSSLELGDSALYFCASSVGTSVIRGNIQYFGAGTRLSVL.

The chain carries TRBV7-2 and TRBJ1-2; a weak D match, TRBD1 (5 bases). Germline V gene lookup returns CDR1 SGHTA and CDR2 FQGNSA. V dropped 0 bases and J dropped 6 bases, with 17 bases sitting between them. The length of the CDR3 is 16 residues. The CDR3 DNA sequence: TGTGCCAGCAGCTTAGCTCTTTTCCAGGTCAGGGATGGCTACACCTTC. Translating gives CASSLALFQVRDGYTF.

This clone was counted once. V usage is TRBV10-2 and J usage is TRBJ1-5, with 9 bases lining up with TRBD1. Trimming at V came to 8 bases and at J to 5 bases, leaving 10 bases not matched to a gene. CDR1 WSHSY and CDR2 SAAADI come from the germline V gene. The CDR3 runs to 15 residues. The CDR3 reads CASHPGTGSYQPQHF. The CDR3 bases are TGCGCCAGCCACCCCGGGACAGGGAGCTATCAGCCCCAGCATTTT.

The chain uses TRBV7-9 and TRBJ1-2; D unresolved. The germline gives CDR1 SEHNR, CDR2 FQNEAQ (reference sequence). Trimming took 1 base from V and 7 from J, leaving 13 bases between them. The CDR3 covers 14 residues. Here the CDR3 reads CASSLVVDGVGYTF. The CDR3, as DNA: TGTGCCAGCAGCTTAGTGGTCGACGGGGTTGGCTACACCTTC.

At least ten counts were recorded for this clone. The chain combines TRBV7-9 with TRBJ2-1, with TRBD2 identical over 9 bases. V gave up 4 bases and J gave up 7 bases; unmatched junction bases: 14. This CDR3 comprises 17 residues. CDR1 is SEHNR, CDR2 FQNEAQ, per germline (reference sequence). The DNA for the CDR3 is TGTGCCAGCAGCTACAGCGGGGGGATCAGAGGTGGAAATGAGCAGTTCTTC. Translated, it gives CASSYSGGIRGGNEQFF.

The table lists this clone with a few counts. The V and J genes are TRBV29-1 and TRBJ1-4; D is ambiguous. The CDR3 is 11 amino acids. Trimming pared 4 bases from V and 10 bases from J, leaving 10 bases between. Germline-derived CDR1 and CDR2 are SQVTM and ANQGSEA. The DNA of the CDR3 is TGCAGCGTTGTTGTTGGCGGAAAACTGTTTTTT. It is translated as CSVVVGGKLFF.

The rearrangement joins TRBV6-1 to TRBJ2-7; 7 bases line up with TRBD1. Germline V gene lookup returns CDR1 MNHNS and CDR2 SASEGT. J was trimmed by 0 bases and V by 1 base; bases with no gene match: 0. This CDR3 is 14 amino acids long. In DNA, the CDR3 is TGTGCCAGCAGTGAAGGGGACAGCTCCTACGAGCAGTACTTC. This encodes CASSEGDSSYEQYF.

The rearrangement links TRBV29-1 to TRBJ2-6, with D possibly TRBD1 on 6 matching bases. This CDR3 is 16 amino acids long. The germline CDR1 and CDR2 sequences are SQVTM and ANQGSEA. V was clipped by 4 bases and J by 0 bases, with 13 bases between them. The CDR3 nucleotides read TGCAGCGTTGGCGCCTGGGGGCTCTCTGGGGCCAACGTCCTGACTTTC. Protein sequence: CSVGAWGLSGANVLTF.

The chain joins TRBV27 to TRBJ1-5; D call uncertain. Between the trimmed V and J ends, which lost 4 bases and 3 bases, there was a span of 7 bases. In germline, CDR1 is MNHEY, CDR2 SMNVEV (reference sequence). The CDR3 is 13 amino acids. The CDR3 reads CASSYQFNQPQHF. The CDR3 DNA sequence: TGTGCCAGCAGTTACCAGTTCAATCAGCCCCAGCATTTT.

The chain recombines TRBV5-6 with TRBJ2-2; 9 bases are shared with TRBD1. Germline CDR1 and CDR2: SGHDT and YYEEEE. V was clipped by 4 bases and J by 7 bases; unmatched bases: 8. The CDR3 consists of 15 residues. CDR3 residues: CASSLGQGSFGELFF. For the CDR3, the DNA is TGTGCCAGCAGCCTAGGACAGGGGAGTTTCGGGGAGCTGTTTTTT.

The rearrangement uses TRBV19 and TRBJ2-7; D might be TRBD1 (6 bases). This CDR3 spans 15 amino acids. Germline assignment: CDR1 LNHDA and CDR2 SQIVND (reference sequence). V was pared by 1 base and J by 3 bases, with 13 bases between. The CDR3 protein is CASSIGLGASYEQYF. The CDR3 nucleotides are TGTGCCAGTAGTATAGGCCTGGGGGCGAGCTACGAGCAGTACTTC.

For this clone: The sample carries other DNA sequences with the same CDR3. The V and J genes are TRBV5-4 and TRBJ2-3, with D maybe TRBD2 (5 bases). Germline CDR1 is SGHNT and CDR2 is YYREEE (reference sequence). V lost 0 bases to trimming and J lost 6 bases, with 8 bases between them. The CDR3 has 13 amino acids. This chain's CDR3 is CASSLAGGDTQYF. The CDR3 DNA follows: TGTGCCAGCAGCTTGGCCGGCGGGGATACGCAGTATTTT.

This clone was observed a few times. V gene TRBV2 combines with J gene TRBJ1-3; a possible D gene is TRBD1 (5 bases). This CDR3 region has 13 residues. The V gene lost 4 bases and the J gene lost 2 bases, with 6 bases spanning the gap. The germline V gene has CDR1 SNHLY and CDR2 FYNNEI. The CDR3 reads CASSVTAGNTIYF. CDR3 sequence (DNA): TGTGCCAGCAGTGTGACAGCTGGAAACACCATATATTTT.

The chain joins TRBV28 to TRBJ2-3; maybe TRBD1 (6 bases). CDR3 length equals 15 residues. Looked up from germline, CDR1 is MDHEN and CDR2 is SYDVKM. V lost 7 bases to trimming and J lost 0 bases, with 14 bases between them. The CDR3 loop reads CASIRGQISTDTQYF. CDR3 sequence (DNA): TGTGCCAGCATCAGAGGACAGATAAGCACAGATACGCAGTATTTT.

This chain connects TRBV4-2 to TRBJ2-2; 9 positions agree with TRBD1. There are 15 residues in the CDR3. Trimming took 6 bases from V and 7 from J; bases not matched to a gene: 9. Per germline, CDR1 LGHNA and CDR2 YNFKEQ. The CDR3 DNA reads as TGTGCCAGCAGTCCTCGGACAGGGGAGGGCGGGGAGCTGTTTTTT. As protein: CASSPRTGEGGELFF.

This chain connects TRBV30 to TRBJ2-7; D is perhaps TRBD1 (5 bases). This CDR3 is 15 amino acids long. The V and J ends lost 0 bases and 3 bases respectively, with 15 bases between them. CDR1 and CDR2 from the germline V gene are GTSNPN and SVGIG (reference sequence). DNA of the CDR3: TGTGCCTGGAGTGTACGGGCAGGGAAAAGCTACGAGCAGTACTTC. Protein: CAWSVRAGKSYEQYF.